Included here is one T cell receptor beta chain sequence, with context. Germline-derived CDR1 and CDR2 are DFQATT and SNEGSKA (reference sequence). The trim removed 2 bases at V and 4 bases at J, leaving 5 bases unmatched. CDR3 length equals 15 residues. TCRdb reanalysed the RT-PCR reads using MiXCR and keeps one entry per CDR3 protein. The sample carries more than 600,000 distinct CDR3 sequences, approximately 15% recorded once. The receptor was derived from a female donor in good health, serving as a healthy control. The sample comprised memory CD4+ T cells from blood. This chain joins TRBV20-1 and TRBJ2-5; TRBD1 agrees at 12 bases. The CDR3 DNA reads as TGCAGTGCTAGAACGGGACAGGGGGCTCTAGAGACCCAGTACTTC. Its protein product is CSARTGQGALETQYF.